The TCR beta chain under discussion was sequenced for a study of CD8 T cells in ankylosing spondylitis. The study's findings and limits: Typical of ankylosing spondylitis blood, it appeared, was a TCR beta motif of under 10 highly homologous variants.

Each CDR3 protein gets one entry after TCRdb re-called the 5' RACE reads with MiXCR. The table shows 400,000 or so distinct CDR3 sequences, with roughly 27% occurring only once. Details on this clonotype: Its antigen is unknown.

The CDR3 has 16 residues. The germline gives CDR1 SGHVS, CDR2 FNYEAQ. Trimming removed 5 bases at V and 1 base at J, with 16 bases between. Sequencing was performed on blood, either unsorted or a sorted T cell fraction (not recorded which). The TCR sequence derives from a male donor with ankylosing spondylitis. The chain combines TRBV7-6 with TRBJ2-3; weak D call: TRBD2 (5 bases). The CDR3 loop reads CASSQGVGLRTDTQYF. CDR3 nucleotides: TGTGCCAGCAGCCAAGGTGTAGGACTCCGCACAGATACGCAGTATTTT.